Following are 20 T cell receptor beta chains from one sample sequenced in a study of T cells after yellow fever vaccination. TCRdb reprocessed the 5' RACE reads with MiXCR, giving one entry per CDR3 protein. This table has 510,000 or so distinct CDR3 sequences, roughly a fifth appearing once. This material consisted of PBMCs, taken 15 days after the yellow fever booster vaccination. The receptors here all came from a man under 40 who received the YFV17D yellow fever vaccine.

This clonotype has more than one count but fewer than ten. CDR3 region: CASNSPPSGKVYNEQFF. The CDR3 coding sequence is TGTGCCAGCAACTCCCCCCCTAGCGGGAAAGTCTACAATGAGCAGTTCTTC. This chain connects TRBV2 to TRBJ2-1; 9 bases agree with TRBD2. There are 17 residues in the CDR3. Germline CDR1 SNHLY, CDR2 FYNNEI. V lost 7 bases, J lost 3 bases, and 13 bases stayed unmatched.

The rearrangement uses TRBV24-1 and TRBJ2-3, with 11 bases matching TRBD1. The germline CDR1 and CDR2 sequences are KGHDR and SFDVKD. J lost 4 bases, V lost 4 bases, and 9 bases had no gene match. This CDR3 is 17 amino acids long. CDR3 in amino acids: CATSEPGGQGAPDTQYF. The CDR3 DNA reads TGTGCCACCAGTGAGCCCGGCGGACAGGGGGCCCCAGATACGCAGTATTTT.

This clonotype was seen a handful of times. The genes are TRBV29-1 and TRBJ2-5; the D gene could be TRBD1 or TRBD2 (5 bases each). The germline V and J ends were trimmed by 4 bases and 2 bases, with 17 bases remaining between them. The CDR3 is 15 residues long. Germline assignment: CDR1 SQVTM and CDR2 ANQGSEA. The chain's CDR3 is CSVGDPTRGQETQYF. DNA for the CDR3: TGCAGCGTTGGGGACCCAACGAGGGGACAAGAGACCCAGTACTTC.

This clonotype was counted between two and nine times. The V and J genes are TRBV12-3 or TRBV12-4 and TRBJ2-1; D is perhaps TRBD2 (6 bases). Trimming left V 1 base short and J 4 bases short, with 14 bases between. This CDR3 comprises 16 residues. CDR3 amino acids: CASSLEVGGNYNEQFF. In DNA, the CDR3 is TGTGCCAGCAGTTTAGAAGTGGGAGGAAATTACAATGAGCAGTTCTTC.

This clonotype has just a few counts. The chain is built from TRBV5-1 and TRBJ2-7; possible D gene TRBD2, 6 bases. Germline CDR1 reads SGHRS; CDR2 reads YFSETQ. Trimming shortened V by 0 bases and J by 2 bases, and 9 bases separated the two germline ends. The CDR3 loop spans 14 amino acids. The CDR3 spells CASSLARGTYEQYF. The CDR3 DNA reads as TGCGCCAGCAGCTTGGCGCGGGGTACCTACGAGCAGTACTTC.

This chain links TRBV29-1 with TRBJ2-1; D is possibly TRBD1 (5 bases). Germline CDR1 is SQVTM and CDR2 is ANQGSEA. The CDR3 contains 14 residues. Trimming took off 4 bases at V and 11 bases at J, with 21 bases between the two ends. The CDR3 DNA is TGCAGCGTTGGCTGGGGCCCGATACTAAATCAGCAGTTCTTC. It is translated as CSVGWGPILNQQFF.

The count of this clonotype is one. The genes are TRBV9 and TRBJ1-3; 10 bases align to TRBD1. V lost 0 bases, J lost 4 bases, and 10 bases stayed unmatched. The CDR3 is made up of 18 amino acids. The V gene's germline CDR1 is SGDLS and CDR2 YYNGEE. Here the CDR3 reads CASSVALGQGLSGNTIYF. DNA for the CDR3: TGTGCCAGCAGCGTAGCTCTGGGACAGGGGTTATCCGGAAACACCATATATTTT.

The chain couples TRBV19 to TRBJ2-5, with TRBD1 identical over 7 bases. The CDR3 is 14 amino acids. Germline V gene data show CDR1 as LNHDA and CDR2 as SQIVND (reference sequence). J gave up 1 base and V 4 bases, and 3 bases lay outside the gene matches. The CDR3 DNA reads as TGTGCCAGTAGTAAACGGACAGGCCAAGAGACCCAGTACTTC. It specifies CASSKRTGQETQYF.

The chain combines TRBV19 with TRBJ2-3; 7 positions agree with TRBD1. Germline V CDR1 and CDR2: LNHDA, SQIVND (reference sequence). With V trimmed by 0 bases and J by 6 bases, 12 bases remained unmatched. The CDR3 loop spans 17 amino acids. CDR3 residues: CASSIDLEGAHPDTQYF. In nucleotides, the CDR3 is TGTGCCAGTAGTATAGATTTAGAGGGGGCGCATCCCGATACGCAGTATTTT.

The chain combines TRBV6-5 with TRBJ1-1, with 8 bases fitting TRBD1. The CDR3 consists of 17 residues. Germline lookup yields CDR1 MNHEY and CDR2 SVGAGI. Trimming took 4 bases from V and 4 from J; bases not matched to a gene: 14. The CDR3 loop reads CASSFFFGTGQSTEAFF. The CDR3 DNA reads as TGTGCCAGCAGTTTTTTCTTCGGGACAGGCCAGAGCACTGAAGCTTTCTTT.

In its sample, this clonotype was seen a few times. The V and J genes are TRBV5-1 and TRBJ2-7; TRBD1 aligns across 11 bases. Germline V gene sequence: CDR1 SGHRS, CDR2 YFSETQ. Trimming removed 8 bases from V and 3 bases from J; junction bases left unmatched: 7. There are 14 residues in the CDR3. CDR3 in DNA: TGCGCCAGTAAACCGGGACAGGGGGGCTACGAGCAGTACTTC. Translated: CASKPGQGGYEQYF.

The chain carries TRBV12-3 or TRBV12-4 and TRBJ2-7, with 9 bases aligning to TRBD1. The CDR3 contains 15 residues. The ends lost 10 bases at V and 6 bases at J; junction bases unmatched: 16. The CDR3 region is CATRPPGQGMGEQYF. CDR3 sequence (DNA): TGTGCCACCCGACCACCGGGACAGGGTATGGGCGAGCAGTACTTC.

This clonotype has just a few counts. The chain joins TRBV18 to TRBJ2-1, with 7 bases matching TRBD1. V gave up 3 bases and J gave up 3 bases; unmatched junction bases: 5. Per germline, CDR1 KGHSH and CDR2 LQKENI. The CDR3 is 15 residues long. The CDR3 sequence: CASSPAQGNYNEQFF. CDR3 coding DNA: TGTGCCAGCTCACCTGCACAGGGGAACTACAATGAGCAGTTCTTC.

The genes are TRBV9 and TRBJ2-2, with D perhaps TRBD1 (5 bases). V lost 2 bases and J 3 bases, leaving 8 bases between the germline ends. The CDR3 runs to 14 residues. CDR1 is SGDLS, CDR2 YYNGEE, per germline. The CDR3 DNA reads TGTGCCAGCAGCGTCACCAGGGACACCGGGGAGCTGTTTTTT. It yields the protein CASSVTRDTGELFF.

The gene calls are TRBV18 and TRBJ2-5; D is uncertain. The CDR3 is 14 residues long. The V end was cut by 3 bases, the J end by 4 bases, with 12 bases between. Germline V gene lookup returns CDR1 KGHSH and CDR2 LQKENI. The CDR3 sequence: CASSPVPVGETQYF. DNA for the CDR3: TGTGCCAGCTCACCTGTTCCGGTCGGAGAGACCCAGTACTTC.

This clonotype was seen more than once but under ten times. The chain has TRBV20-1 and TRBJ2-3, with TRBD1 as a possible D gene (5 bases). Trimming took 7 bases from V and 1 from J, leaving 9 bases between them. There are 12 residues in the CDR3. The germline V gene has CDR1 DFQATT and CDR2 SNEGSKA (reference sequence). The CDR3 protein is CSGGQRTDTQYF. The CDR3 nucleotides are TGCAGTGGTGGACAACGCACAGATACGCAGTATTTT.

This clonotype was observed a handful of times. This chain links TRBV20-1 with TRBJ2-1, with a possible D match to TRBD2 (5 bases). The CDR3 has 12 residues. Trimming pared 3 bases from V and 7 bases from J, leaving 10 bases between. Germline V CDR1 and CDR2: DFQATT, SNEGSKA (reference sequence). The CDR3 DNA follows: TGCAGTGCTAGTTTCGGGGTGAATGAGCAGTTCTTC. Translating it yields CSASFGVNEQFF.

The V gene is TRBV24-1, the J gene TRBJ2-1; D is uncertain. Germline V gene sequence: CDR1 KGHDR, CDR2 SFDVKD. V was cut by 4 bases and J by 8 bases, with 8 bases left in between. The CDR3 contains 12 residues. This chain's CDR3 is CATSDQGYEQFF. Here the CDR3 DNA reads TGTGCCACCAGTGACCAAGGGTATGAGCAGTTCTTC.

The sample holds a few counts of this clonotype. The chain employs TRBV12-3 or TRBV12-4 and TRBJ2-1, with D unclear. CDR3 length equals 14 residues. Trimming stripped 6 bases from V and 10 bases from J, with 19 bases between. CDR3 sequence reads: CASSPAPGRREQFF. DNA of the CDR3: TGTGCCAGCAGCCCCGCCCCAGGACGCAGGGAGCAGTTCTTC.

This clonotype was picked up a small number of times. The CDR3 nucleotides are TGTGCCAGCACCGAGTGGCAGATCACCGGGGAGCTGTTTTTT. Its translation is CASTEWQITGELFF. The V call is TRBV2, the J call TRBJ2-2; D gene ambiguous. Between the trimmed V and J ends, which lost 7 bases and 4 bases, there was a span of 13 bases. This CDR3 has 14 amino acids. The germline gives CDR1 SNHLY, CDR2 FYNNEI.